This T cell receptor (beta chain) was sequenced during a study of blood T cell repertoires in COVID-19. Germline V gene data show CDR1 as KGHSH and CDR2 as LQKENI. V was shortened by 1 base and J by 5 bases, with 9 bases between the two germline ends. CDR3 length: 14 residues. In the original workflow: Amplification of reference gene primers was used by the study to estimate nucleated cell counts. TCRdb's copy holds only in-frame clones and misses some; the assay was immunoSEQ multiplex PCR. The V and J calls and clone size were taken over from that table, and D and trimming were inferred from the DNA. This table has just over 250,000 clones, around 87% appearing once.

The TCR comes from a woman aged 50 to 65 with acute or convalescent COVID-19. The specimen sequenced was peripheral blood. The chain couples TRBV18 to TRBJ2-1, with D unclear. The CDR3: CASSPQAADNEQFF. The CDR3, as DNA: TGTGCCAGCTCACCACAAGCCGCGGACAATGAGCAGTTCTTC. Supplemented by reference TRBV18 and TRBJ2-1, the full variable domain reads NAGVMQNPRHLVRRRGQEARLRCSPMKGHSHVYWYRQLPEEGLKFMVYLQKENIIDESGMPKERFSAEFPKEGPSILRIQQVVRGDSAAYFCASSPQAADNEQFFGPGTRLTVL.